A selection of T cell receptor beta chains follows, all from one sample in a study of T cell clones after liver transplantation. Produced via immunoSEQ multiplex PCR; TCRdb's table is partial and in-frame only. Seen here are roughly 80,000 clones, 82% observed once, and the top ten hold 0.4% to 0.6%. This specimen consisted of CD4+ T cells from blood, obtained 46 months after liver transplant. These receptors were taken from a human patient who received a liver transplant. These T cells may partly come from the graft donor. Each CDR3 is given with its conserved first and last residue.

>TRBV5-6|TRBJ2-5|13
CASSSHGQETQYF
>TRBV7-9|TRBJ2-7|15
CASSLTGTGDHEQYF
>TRBV14|TRBJ2-5|12
CASSLFQETQYF
>TRBV19|TRBJ2-5|15
CASSPGTGGQETQYF
>TRBV11-2|TRBJ1-1|13
CASSFLRDREGFF
>TRBV9|TRBJ2-1|13
CASSVGSYNEQFF
>TRBV6-1|TRBJ1-2|13
CASSARQGDGYTF
>TRBV6-1|TRBJ2-1|13
CASSESQHNEQFF
>TRBV11-2|TRBJ2-7|14
CASSLRLAGEVQYF
>TRBV4-2|TRBJ1-3|17
CASSRTPTTGSGNTIYF
>TRBV5-1|TRBJ2-5|12
CASSLSQETQYF
>TRBV28|TRBJ1-1|16
CASSFWGLPQGAEAFF
>TRBV10-3|TRBJ1-2|13
CAISEQLNYGYTF
>TRBV7-2|TRBJ1-1|13
CASSLGSRIEAFF
>TRBV28|TRBJ1-5|15
CASSWDSRPNQPQHF
>TRBV28|TRBJ1-3|15
CASSSTGDSGNTIYF
>TRBV27|TRBJ2-1|14
CASSRYSSYNEQFF
>TRBV5-1|TRBJ2-1|16
CASSRGGASSYNEQFF
>TRBV28|TRBJ2-1|16
CASSHIPDRVRNEQFF
>TRBV14|TRBJ2-6|14
CASSLDLQANVLTF
>TRBV10-3|TRBJ1-5|16
CAISDFDRGRHQPQHF
>TRBV18|TRBJ1-1|13
CASSHGVNTEAFF
>TRBV2|TRBJ2-1|14
CASRPGLVGNEQFF
>TRBV7-2|TRBJ2-2|16
CASSPLPAGATGELFF
>TRBV18|TRBJ2-7|16
CASSQSSGRTSAEQYF
>TRBV28|TRBJ2-2|18
CASNPWGTSGAHTGELFF
>TRBV2|TRBJ2-6|16
CASGPLVGPGANVLTF
>TRBV2|TRBJ1-2|12
CASRTDSYGYTF
>TRBV27|TRBJ2-3|17
CASSLSGLAGSTDTQYF
>TRBV7-9|TRBJ2-2|16
CASSLDRVGDTGELFF
>TRBV5-4|TRBJ2-3|14
CASSLVGYTDTQYF
>TRBV27|TRBJ2-7|15
CASSLSSQGLYEQYF
>TRBV6-1|TRBJ2-1|12
CASSPVEREQFF
>TRBV28|TRBJ2-3|17
CASSLSLAGGPADTQYF
>TRBV7-8|TRBJ2-7|13
CASSSTPSDEQYF
>TRBV5-4|TRBJ2-3|16
CASSTGLAGNTDTQYF
>TRBV5-1|TRBJ2-5|15
CASSLAWTLQETQYF
>TRBV28|TRBJ2-5|14
CASSFWTGRETQYF
>TRBV2|TRBJ1-5|14
CASSGTGEHQPQHF
>TRBV9|TRBJ2-3|13
CASSGISTDTQYF
>TRBV28|TRBJ2-7|17
CASMPHLRKISQDEQYF
>TRBV9|TRBJ2-7|15
CASSPPDRGPYEQYF
>TRBV6-5|TRBJ2-5|14
CASSYSPWGETQYF
>TRBV21-1|TRBJ1-1|17
CASSPVSKKGICTEAFF
>TRBV6-4|TRBJ2-2|15
CASSVTGMGTGELFF
>TRBV29-1|TRBJ2-1|15
CSVDTSGGSYNEQFF